The source of this T cell receptor beta chain is a study of T cell clones after liver transplantation. The CDR3 has 16 amino acids. V was clipped by 4 bases and J by 3 bases; unmatched bases: 13. Germline CDR1 SGHKS, CDR2 YYEKEE (reference sequence). Libraries were prepared by immunoSEQ multiplex PCR; TCRdb keeps only in-frame clonotypes and omits some of them. This table has approximately 51,000 clones, roughly 70% appearing once. The TCR comes from a human patient who received a liver transplant. A subset of T cells may come from the graft donor. The chain has TRBV5-5 and TRBJ2-7, with 7 bases matching TRBD1. The material was CD4+ T cells from blood, obtained around 4.5 years after liver transplant. The CDR3 sequence: CASSRQGSGRSYEQYF. The CDR3 DNA is TGTGCCAGCAGCCGACAGGGCAGCGGCAGAAGCTACGAGCAGTACTTC.